This passage covers 9 T cell receptor beta chains from one sample sequenced in a study of CD8 T cells in ankylosing spondylitis. TCRdb reprocessed the 5' RACE reads via MiXCR and lists one record per CDR3 protein. The data contain approximately 130,000 distinct CDR3 sequences, around 9.7% of them seen just once; the ten biggest clones take up 2.5% to 3.5%. Sequencing used blood, either unsorted or a sorted T cell fraction (not recorded which). These receptor sequences come from a male donor with ankylosing spondylitis or in good health (not recorded which).

The CDR3 is CASSQAFSGANVLTF. The CDR3 DNA reads TGCGCCAGCAGCCAGGCTTTCTCTGGGGCCAACGTCCTGACTTTC. V and J are TRBV4-3 and TRBJ2-6; D unclear. The CDR3 contains 15 residues. Trimming removed 3 bases from V and 0 bases from J, with 6 bases in between. CDR1 and CDR2 from the germline V gene are LGHNA and YSLEER.

There are a few counts of this clonotype. The J gene is TRBJ1-2, the V gene TRBV18; 8 nucleotides agree with TRBD1. V shed 6 bases and J 8 bases; nucleotides not matched to a gene: 8. The germline V gene has CDR1 KGHSH and CDR2 LQKENI. The CDR3 covers 13 residues. CDR3 amino acids: CASSPAGQGGYTF. CDR3 sequence (DNA): TGTGCCAGCTCTCCGGCCGGACAGGGAGGCTACACCTTC.

In this sample, this clonotype turned up a few times. The junction and the germline gene differ at one end; a read error may be behind it. The J gene is TRBJ2-3, the V gene TRBV12-3 or TRBV12-4; D might be TRBD2 (5 bases). CDR3 size: 19 residues. The CDR3 reads CASCLAPEEAWRSTDTQYF. The CDR3 DNA reads as TGTGCCAGCTGTTTAGCGCCTGAGGAGGCGTGGAGGAGCACAGATACGCAGTATTTT.

V and J are TRBV3-1 and TRBJ2-7; unclear D gene. This CDR3 has 13 amino acids. Germline-derived CDR1 and CDR2 are LGHDT and YNNKEL (reference sequence). V lost 4 bases to trimming and J lost 6 bases, with 13 bases between them. The CDR3 sequence is CASSPLPGGEQYF. CDR3 coding DNA: TGTGCCAGCAGCCCCCTCCCCGGCGGCGAGCAGTACTTC.

This rearrangement joins TRBV10-3 to TRBJ1-2, with TRBD1 identical over 9 bases. Germline V gives CDR1 ENHRY, CDR2 SYGVKD. There are 13 residues in the CDR3. The V and J ends lost 6 bases and 6 bases, in that order; junction bases with no gene match: 5. The CDR3 region has the DNA TGTGCCATCAGGGAACAGGGGGCGAATGGCTACACCTTC. It encodes CAIREQGANGYTF.

This clonotype was detected only a few times. This chain joins TRBV7-2 and TRBJ1-3, with TRBD1 identical over 7 bases. CDR1 is SGHTA and CDR2 is FQGNSA in the germline V gene. The trim removed 5 bases at V and 4 bases at J, leaving 5 bases unmatched. The CDR3 contains 14 residues. The CDR3 nucleotides are TGTGCCAGCAGCAAAGGGACAGTCGGAAACACCATATATTTT. This gives the protein CASSKGTVGNTIYF.

This clonotype was detected many times. The chain links TRBV5-1 to TRBJ2-5; possibly TRBD2 for D (5 bases). The germline V gene has CDR1 SGHRS and CDR2 YFSETQ. V lost 3 bases to trimming and J lost 1 base, with 13 bases between them. The CDR3 covers 15 residues. DNA for the CDR3: TGCGCCAGCAGCTCAACCGGACTGCTCCAAGAGACCCAGTACTTC. This sequence encodes CASSSTGLLQETQYF.

The chain recombines TRBV20-1 with TRBJ2-6; 10 nucleotides line up with TRBD2. CDR1 is DFQATT, CDR2 SNEGSKA, per germline (reference sequence). The CDR3 has 17 amino acids. Germline trimming cut 5 bases from V and 1 base from J; bases unmatched to any gene: 8. The CDR3 protein is CSAPLLAGASGANVLTF. The CDR3 nucleotides are TGCAGTGCTCCCCTGCTAGCGGGGGCTTCTGGGGCCAACGTCCTGACTTTC.

This clonotype was counted only a few times. This chain uses TRBV7-2 with TRBJ2-7, with D tentatively TRBD2 (5 bases). Trimming took 4 bases from V and 3 from J, leaving 16 bases between them. Germline assignment: CDR1 SGHTA and CDR2 FQGNSA. CDR3 size: 15 residues. This chain's CDR3 is CASSSPIGSGYEQYF. In DNA, the CDR3 is TGTGCCAGCAGCTCCCCGATTGGGAGTGGCTACGAGCAGTACTTC.